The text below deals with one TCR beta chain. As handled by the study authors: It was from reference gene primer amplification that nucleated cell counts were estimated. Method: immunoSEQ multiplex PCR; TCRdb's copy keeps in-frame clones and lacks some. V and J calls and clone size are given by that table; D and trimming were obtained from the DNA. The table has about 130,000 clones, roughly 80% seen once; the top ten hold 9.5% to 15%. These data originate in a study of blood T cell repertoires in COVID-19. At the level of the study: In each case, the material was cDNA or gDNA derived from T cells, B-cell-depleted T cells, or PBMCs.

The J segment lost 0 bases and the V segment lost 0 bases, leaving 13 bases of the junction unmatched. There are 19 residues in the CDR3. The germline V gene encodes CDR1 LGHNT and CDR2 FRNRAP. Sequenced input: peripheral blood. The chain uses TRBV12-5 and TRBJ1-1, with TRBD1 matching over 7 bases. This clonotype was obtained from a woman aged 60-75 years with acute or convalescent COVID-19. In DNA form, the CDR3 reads TGTGCTAGTGGTTTGGTAGTGTGGACAGGTAAAGGTGTGAACACTGAAGCTTTCTTT. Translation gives CASGLVVWTGKGVNTEAFF.